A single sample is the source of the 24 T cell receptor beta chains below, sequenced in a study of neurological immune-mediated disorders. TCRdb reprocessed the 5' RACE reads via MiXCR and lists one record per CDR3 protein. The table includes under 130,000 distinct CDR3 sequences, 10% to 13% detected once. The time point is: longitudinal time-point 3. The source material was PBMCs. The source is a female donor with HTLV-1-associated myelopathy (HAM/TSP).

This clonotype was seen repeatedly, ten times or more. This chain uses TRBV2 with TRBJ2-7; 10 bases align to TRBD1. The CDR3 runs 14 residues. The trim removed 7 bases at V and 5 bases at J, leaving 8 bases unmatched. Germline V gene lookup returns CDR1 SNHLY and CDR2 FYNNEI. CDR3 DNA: TGTGCCAGCACTCTCATGGGACAGGGGCACGAGCAGTACTTC. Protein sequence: CASTLMGQGHEQYF.

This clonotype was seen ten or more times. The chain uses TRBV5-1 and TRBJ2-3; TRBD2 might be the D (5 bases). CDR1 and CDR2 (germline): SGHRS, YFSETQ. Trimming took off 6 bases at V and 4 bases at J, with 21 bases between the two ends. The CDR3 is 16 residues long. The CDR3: CASKSRASPGSDTQYF. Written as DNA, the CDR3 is TGCGCCAGCAAAAGTAGGGCCTCCCCGGGATCAGATACGCAGTATTTT.

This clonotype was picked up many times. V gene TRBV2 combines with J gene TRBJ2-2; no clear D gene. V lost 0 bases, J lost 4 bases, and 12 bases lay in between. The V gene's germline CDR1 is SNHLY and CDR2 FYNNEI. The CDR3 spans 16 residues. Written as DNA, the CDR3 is TGTGCCAGCAGTGAAGCCGGCACCCCCACCACCGGGGAGCTGTTTTTT. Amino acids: CASSEAGTPTTGELFF.

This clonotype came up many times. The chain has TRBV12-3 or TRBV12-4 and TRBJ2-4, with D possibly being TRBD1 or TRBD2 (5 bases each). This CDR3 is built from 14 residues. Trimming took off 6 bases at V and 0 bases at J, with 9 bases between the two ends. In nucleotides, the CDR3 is TGTGCCAGCAGCACCGGGGCAGCCAAAAACATTCAGTACTTC. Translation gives CASSTGAAKNIQYF.

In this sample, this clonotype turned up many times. CDR3 residues: CASSQEFGGAGADTQYF. The CDR3 DNA follows: TGCGCCAGCAGCCAAGAATTCGGGGGGGCCGGGGCAGATACGCAGTATTTT. The chain combines TRBV4-1 with TRBJ2-3; 8 nucleotides match TRBD2. After removal of 0 bases from V and 4 bases from J, the junction contained 9 bases not matched to a gene. This CDR3 has 17 residues. CDR1 is MGHRA and CDR2 is YSYEKL in the germline V gene.

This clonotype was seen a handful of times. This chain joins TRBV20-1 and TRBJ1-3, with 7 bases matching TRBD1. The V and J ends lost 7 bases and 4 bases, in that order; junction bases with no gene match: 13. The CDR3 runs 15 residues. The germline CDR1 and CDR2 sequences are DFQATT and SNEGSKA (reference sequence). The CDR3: CSVPTGPTGGNTIYF. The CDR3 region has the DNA TGCAGTGTCCCGACAGGGCCAACGGGGGGAAACACCATATATTTT.

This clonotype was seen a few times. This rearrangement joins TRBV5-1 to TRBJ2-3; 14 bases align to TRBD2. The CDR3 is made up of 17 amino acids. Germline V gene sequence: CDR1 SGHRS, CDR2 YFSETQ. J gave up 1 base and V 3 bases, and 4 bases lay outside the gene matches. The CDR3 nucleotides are TGCGCCAGCAGCTCGGGGACTAGCGGGGGCGGCACAGATACGCAGTATTTT. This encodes CASSSGTSGGGTDTQYF.

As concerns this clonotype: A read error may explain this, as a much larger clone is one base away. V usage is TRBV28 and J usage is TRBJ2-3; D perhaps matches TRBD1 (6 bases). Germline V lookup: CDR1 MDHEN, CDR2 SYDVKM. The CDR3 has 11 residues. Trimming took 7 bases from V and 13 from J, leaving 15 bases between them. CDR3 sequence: CASNEWGPKYF. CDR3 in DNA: TGTGCCAGCAACGAGTGGGGGCCTAAGTATTTT.

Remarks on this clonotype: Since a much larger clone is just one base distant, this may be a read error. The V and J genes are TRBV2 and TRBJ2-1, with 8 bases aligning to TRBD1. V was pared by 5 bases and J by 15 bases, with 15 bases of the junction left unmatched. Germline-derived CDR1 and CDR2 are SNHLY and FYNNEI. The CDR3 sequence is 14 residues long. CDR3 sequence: CASSYQGAPGVRFF. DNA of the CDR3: TGTGCCAGCAGTTACCAGGGGGCGCCGGGTGTGCGGTTCTTC. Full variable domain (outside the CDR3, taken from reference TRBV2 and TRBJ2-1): EPEVTQTPSHQVTQMGQEVILRCVPISNHLYFYWYRQILGQKVEFLVSFYNNEISEKSEIFDDQFSVERPDGSNFTLKIRSTKLEDSAMYFCASSYQGAPGVRFFGPGTRLTVL.

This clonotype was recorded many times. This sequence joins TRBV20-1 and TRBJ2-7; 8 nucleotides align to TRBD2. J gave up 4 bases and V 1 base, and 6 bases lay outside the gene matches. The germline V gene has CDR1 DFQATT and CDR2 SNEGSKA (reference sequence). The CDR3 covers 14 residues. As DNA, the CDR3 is TGCAGTGCTAGAGTAGCGGGGATACCTTACGAGCAGTACTTC. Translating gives CSARVAGIPYEQYF.

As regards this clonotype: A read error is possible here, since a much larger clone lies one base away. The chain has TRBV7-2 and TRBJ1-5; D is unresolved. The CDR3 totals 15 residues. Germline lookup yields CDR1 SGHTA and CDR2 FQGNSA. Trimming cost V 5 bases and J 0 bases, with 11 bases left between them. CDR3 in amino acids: CASSNSHTSNQPQHF. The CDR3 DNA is TGTGCCAGCAGCAATTCCCATACTAGCAATCAGCCCCAGCATTTT.

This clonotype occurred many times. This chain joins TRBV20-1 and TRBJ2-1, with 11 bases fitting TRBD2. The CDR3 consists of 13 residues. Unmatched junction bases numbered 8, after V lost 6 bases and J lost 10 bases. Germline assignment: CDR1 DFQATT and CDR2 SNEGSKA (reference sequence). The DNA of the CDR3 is TGCAGTGCAGGGGGACTAGCGGTAAACGAGCAGTTCTTC. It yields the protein CSAGGLAVNEQFF.

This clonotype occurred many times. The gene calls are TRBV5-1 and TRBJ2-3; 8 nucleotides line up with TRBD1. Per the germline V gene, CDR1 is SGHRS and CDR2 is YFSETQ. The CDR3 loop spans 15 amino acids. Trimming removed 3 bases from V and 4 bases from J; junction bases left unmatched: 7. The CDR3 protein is CASSSGTGGADTQYF. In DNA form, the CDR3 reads TGCGCCAGCAGCTCCGGGACAGGTGGTGCAGATACGCAGTATTTT.

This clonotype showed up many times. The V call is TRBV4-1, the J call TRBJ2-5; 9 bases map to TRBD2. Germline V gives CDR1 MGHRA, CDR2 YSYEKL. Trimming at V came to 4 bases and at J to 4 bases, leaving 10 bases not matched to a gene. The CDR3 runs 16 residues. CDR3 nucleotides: TGCGCCAGCAGCCCTCCAGCGGGACTAGCCCCAGAGACCCAGTACTTC. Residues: CASSPPAGLAPETQYF.

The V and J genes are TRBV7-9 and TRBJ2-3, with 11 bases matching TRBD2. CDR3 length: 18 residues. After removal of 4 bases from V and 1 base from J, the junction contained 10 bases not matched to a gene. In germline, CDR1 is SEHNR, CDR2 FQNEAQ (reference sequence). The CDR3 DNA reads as TGTGCCAGCAGCTATCCCCTCGGACTAGCGGGCCGCACAGATACGCAGTATTTT. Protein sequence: CASSYPLGLAGRTDTQYF.

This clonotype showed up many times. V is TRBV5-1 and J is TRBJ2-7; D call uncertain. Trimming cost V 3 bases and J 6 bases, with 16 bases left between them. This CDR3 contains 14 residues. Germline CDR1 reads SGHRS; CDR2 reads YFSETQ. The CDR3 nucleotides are TGCGCCAGCAGCTCCGATTCAAGCCCAGGCGAGCAGTACTTC. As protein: CASSSDSSPGEQYF.

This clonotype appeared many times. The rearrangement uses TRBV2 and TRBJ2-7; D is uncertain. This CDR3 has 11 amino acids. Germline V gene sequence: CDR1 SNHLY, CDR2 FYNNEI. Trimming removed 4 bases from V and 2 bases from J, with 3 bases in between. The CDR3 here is CASSVTYEQYF. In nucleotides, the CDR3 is TGTGCCAGCAGTGTAACCTACGAGCAGTACTTC.

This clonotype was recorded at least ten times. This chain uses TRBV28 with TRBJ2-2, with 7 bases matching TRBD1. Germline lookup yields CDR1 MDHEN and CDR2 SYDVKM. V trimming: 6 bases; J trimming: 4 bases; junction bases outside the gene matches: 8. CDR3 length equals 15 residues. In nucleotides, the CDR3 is TGTGCCAGCAGCCGACCGGGACAGTTCACCGGGGAGCTGTTTTTT. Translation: CASSRPGQFTGELFF.

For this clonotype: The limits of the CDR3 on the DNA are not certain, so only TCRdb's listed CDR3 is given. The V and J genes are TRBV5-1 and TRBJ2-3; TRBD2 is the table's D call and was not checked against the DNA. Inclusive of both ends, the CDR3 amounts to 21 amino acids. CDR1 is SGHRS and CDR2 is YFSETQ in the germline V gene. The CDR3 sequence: CASSFYICSARKLAVTDTQYF.

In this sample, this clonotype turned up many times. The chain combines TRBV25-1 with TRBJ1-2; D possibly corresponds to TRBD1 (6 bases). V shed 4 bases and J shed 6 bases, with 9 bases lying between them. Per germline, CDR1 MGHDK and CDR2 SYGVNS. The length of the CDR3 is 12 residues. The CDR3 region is CASSVQGDGYTF. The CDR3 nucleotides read TGTGCCAGCAGTGTACAGGGTGATGGCTACACCTTC.

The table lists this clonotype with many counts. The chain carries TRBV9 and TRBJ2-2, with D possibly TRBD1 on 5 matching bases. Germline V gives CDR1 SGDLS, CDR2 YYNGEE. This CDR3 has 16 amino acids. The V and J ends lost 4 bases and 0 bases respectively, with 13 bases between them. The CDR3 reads CASSLRQSPNTGELFF. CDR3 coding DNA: TGTGCCAGCAGCCTGCGACAGTCTCCGAACACCGGGGAGCTGTTTTTT.

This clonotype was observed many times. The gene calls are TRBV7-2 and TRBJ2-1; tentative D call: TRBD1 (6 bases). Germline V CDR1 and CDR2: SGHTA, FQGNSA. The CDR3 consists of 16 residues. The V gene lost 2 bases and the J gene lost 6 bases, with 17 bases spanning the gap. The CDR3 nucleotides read TGTGCCAGCAGCTTACAGGGGCTTAGAAGTAGCAATGAGCAGTTCTTC. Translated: CASSLQGLRSSNEQFF. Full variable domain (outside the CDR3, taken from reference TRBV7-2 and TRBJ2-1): GAGVSQSPSNKVTEKGKDVELRCDPISGHTALYWYRQSLGQGLEFLIYFQGNSAPDKSGLPSDRFSAERTGGSVSTLTIQRTQQEDSAVYLCASSLQGLRSSNEQFFGPGTRLTVL.

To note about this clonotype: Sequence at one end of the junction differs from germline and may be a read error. DNA of the CDR3: TGTGCCAGCATAGAGGTTAGCAATCAGACCCAGCATTTT. Protein: CASIEVSNQTQHF. This chain uses TRBV6-1 with TRBJ1-5; the D is unclear. Per the germline V gene, CDR1 is MNHNS and CDR2 is SASEGT. CDR3 size: 13 residues.

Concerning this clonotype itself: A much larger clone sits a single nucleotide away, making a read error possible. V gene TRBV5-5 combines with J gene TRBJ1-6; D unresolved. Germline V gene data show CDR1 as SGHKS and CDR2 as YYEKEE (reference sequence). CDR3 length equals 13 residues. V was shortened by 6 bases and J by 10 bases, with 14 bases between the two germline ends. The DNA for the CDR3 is TGTGCCAGCACCAAGATTTTTGGATCACCCCTCCACTTT. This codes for CASTKIFGSPLHF. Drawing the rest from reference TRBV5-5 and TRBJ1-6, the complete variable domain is DAGVTQSPTHLIKTRGQQVTLRCSPISGHKSVSWYQQVLGQGPQFIFQYYEKEERGRGNFPDRFSARQFPNYSSELNVNALLLGDSALYLCASTKIFGSPLHFGNGTRLTVT.